This TCR beta chain comes out of a study of cytomegalovirus exposure and HLA in healthy donors. Study-wide background: Prior work identified 100 million to 130 million unique TCR beta sequences in 150 million to 200 million T cells. Whole-study findings and limits: It was reported that the classifier diagnosed cytomegalovirus status with high specificity and sensitivity in both the original and validation cohorts. Later analysis showed most CMV-associated TCR beta chains appearing HLA-restricted.

Trimming removed 5 bases from V and 2 bases from J, with 10 bases in between. The CDR3 length is 15 residues. Germline CDR1 and CDR2: LGHNA and YSLEER. Primers for the PCR totalled 60 Vbeta and 13 Jbeta. Sequenced by immunoSEQ multiplex PCR; TCRdb stores in-frame clones only, minus some. This repertoire shows about 150,000 clones, around a tenth found once; its top ten account for around 1.9%. Only a few counts were recorded for this clone. Its specificity is unknown. The source material was PBMCs. The TCR sequence derives from a male donor in good health and CMV-seronegative. This chain uses TRBV4-3 with TRBJ2-6; a possible D gene is TRBD1 (6 bases). CDR3 nucleotide sequence: TGCGCCAGCAGCTACAGGGATCCTGGGGCCAACGTCCTGACTTTC. Residues: CASSYRDPGANVLTF.